One T cell receptor beta chain is described in this entry. CDR3 length: 17 residues. The germline V gene encodes CDR1 KGHSH and CDR2 LQKENI. V was pared by 2 bases and J by 0 bases, with 13 bases between. Using immunoSEQ multiplex PCR, the repertoire was profiled, and TCRdb retains in-frame clones only, with some absent. This sample carries 75,000 to 100,000 clones, 85% to 95% of them seen once, and the ten largest clones take 0.25% to 0.35%. This sample was included in a study of technical replicates of blood from a handful of donors. This TCR was sampled from a human donor in good health. Sequencing was performed on T cells isolated from PBMCs. This rearrangement joins TRBV18 to TRBJ2-2; possibly TRBD1 for D (5 bases). CDR3 nucleotides: TGTGCCAGCTCACCATTTTCAGGGCCCGCGAACACCGGGGAGCTGTTTTTT. Amino acids: CASSPFSGPANTGELFF. Supplemented by reference TRBV18 and TRBJ2-2, the full variable domain reads NAGVMQNPRHLVRRRGQEARLRCSPMKGHSHVYWYRQLPEEGLKFMVYLQKENIIDESGMPKERFSAEFPKEGPSILRIQQVVRGDSAAYFCASSPFSGPANTGELFFGEGSRLTVL.